This T cell receptor (beta chain) comes out of a study of shared clonotypes between healthy human individuals. Points from the study as a whole: Apart from blood, nothing was sampled; tissue repertoires likely differ.

This CDR3 is 17 amino acids long. From germline, CDR1 is SGHAT and CDR2 FQNNGV. V lost 0 bases and J lost 1, with 14 bases in between. This clone was observed a handful of times. What it recognizes is unknown. Other DNA sequences from this sample encode an identical CDR3 as well. An even split of each subset's genomic DNA across several immunoSEQ plates was performed. Some clones are missing from TCRdb's copy, which holds only in-frame ones; the method was immunoSEQ multiplex PCR. The sample has more than 450,000 clones, 79% seen once; the top ten hold 10% to 15%. The study drew all its donors from Caucasian adults living in Nashville, Tennessee. Unsorted samples relied on tens of millions of PBMCs, which served as the source of genomic DNA.

The source material was PBMCs. The V gene is TRBV11-2, the J gene TRBJ2-3; perhaps TRBD1 as D (6 bases). The receptor's source is a woman aged 40 to 55 in good health. Some clones in this sample may be carry-over from other donors' samples. This chain's CDR3 is CASSLDPRGRGTDTQYF. The CDR3 DNA follows: TGTGCCAGCAGCTTAGATCCCAGGGGAAGGGGCACAGATACGCAGTATTTT.